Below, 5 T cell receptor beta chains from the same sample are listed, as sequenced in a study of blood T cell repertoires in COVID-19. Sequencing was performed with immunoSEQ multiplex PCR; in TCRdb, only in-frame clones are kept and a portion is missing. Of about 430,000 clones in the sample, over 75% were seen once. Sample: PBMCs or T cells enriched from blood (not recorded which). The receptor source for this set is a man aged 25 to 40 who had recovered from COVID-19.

The CDR3 reads CASSLEGAENEQFF. CDR3 in DNA: TGTGCCAGCAGCTTAGAGGGGGCCGAAAATGAGCAGTTCTTC. The chain combines TRBV7-9 with TRBJ2-1; 7 nucleotides match TRBD1. This CDR3 contains 14 residues. The germline gives CDR1 SEHNR, CDR2 FQNEAQ (reference sequence). Trimming took 1 base from V and 7 from J; bases not matched to a gene: 4.

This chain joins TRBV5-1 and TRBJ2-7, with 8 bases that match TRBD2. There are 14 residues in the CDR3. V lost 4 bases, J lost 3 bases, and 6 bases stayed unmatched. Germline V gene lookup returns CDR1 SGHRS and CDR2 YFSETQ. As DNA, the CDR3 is TGCGCCAGCAGCATCACTAGCGGAGTCTACGAGCAGTACTTC. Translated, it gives CASSITSGVYEQYF.

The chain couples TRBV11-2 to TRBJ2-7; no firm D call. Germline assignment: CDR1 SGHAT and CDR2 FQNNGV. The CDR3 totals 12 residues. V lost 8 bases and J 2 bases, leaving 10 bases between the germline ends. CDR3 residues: CASSGFAYEQYF. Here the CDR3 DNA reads TGTGCCAGCTCAGGTTTCGCCTACGAGCAGTACTTC. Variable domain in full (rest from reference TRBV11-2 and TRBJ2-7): EAGVAQSPRYKIIEKRQSVAFWCNPISGHATLYWYQQILGQGPKLLIQFQNNGVVDDSQLPKDRFSAERLKGVDSTLKIQPAKLEDSAVYLCASSGFAYEQYFGPGTRLTVT.

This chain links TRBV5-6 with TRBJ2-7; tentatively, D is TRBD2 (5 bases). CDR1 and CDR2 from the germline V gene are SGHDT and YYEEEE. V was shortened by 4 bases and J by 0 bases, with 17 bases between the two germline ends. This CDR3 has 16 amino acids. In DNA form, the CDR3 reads TGTGCCAGCAGCCCATGGACTGAATTTAACTCCTACGAGCAGTACTTC. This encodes CASSPWTEFNSYEQYF.

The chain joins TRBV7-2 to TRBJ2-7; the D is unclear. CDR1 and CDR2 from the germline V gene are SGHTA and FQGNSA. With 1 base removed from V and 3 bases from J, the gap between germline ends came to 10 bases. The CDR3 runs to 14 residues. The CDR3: CASSLDQARYEQYF. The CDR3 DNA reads TGTGCCAGCAGCTTAGATCAGGCACGCTACGAGCAGTACTTC.